This TCR beta chain was identified in a study of T cell responses to AZD1222 COVID-19 vaccine. The overall study: Pooled together were second doses at about 4 or about 12 weeks. Study observations and caveats: The study reported that nearly half of spike-specific TCRs target unmutated variant regions.

Looked up from germline, CDR1 is MNHEY and CDR2 is SVGAGI. The V end was cut by 2 bases, the J end by 8 bases, with 13 bases between. The CDR3 runs 14 residues. Libraries were prepared by immunoSEQ multiplex PCR; TCRdb keeps only in-frame clonotypes and omits some of them. The table lists some 130,000 clones, around 90% of them singletons. To note about this clone: Its target is not known.

This rearrangement joins TRBV6-5 to TRBJ2-1; no clear D. This specimen consisted of peripheral blood, obtained on day 0 of AZD1222 vaccination. This sequence was found in an adult in good health. This chain's CDR3 is CASSYPLLTYEQFF. In DNA, the CDR3 is TGTGCCAGCAGTTACCCCCTTTTGACTTATGAGCAGTTCTTC.